The text below deals with one TCR beta chain. Its antigen is undetermined. V lost 0 bases and J 7 bases, leaving 12 bases between the germline ends. This CDR3 spans 14 amino acids. The V gene's germline CDR1 is MNHEY and CDR2 SMNVEV (reference sequence). This specimen belongs to a study of OX40 agonist ivuxolimab in advanced cancers. Whole-study results and caveats: At 0.1 to 3.0 mg/kg, CD4+ and CD8+ blood T cells expanded clonally by week 6.

Using immunoSEQ multiplex PCR, the repertoire was profiled, and TCRdb retains in-frame clones only, with some absent. This repertoire shows over 100,000 clones, approximately 92% found once; its top ten account for more than 0.45%. Source: CD4+ or CD8+ T cells sorted from blood, taken in a trial of the OX40 agonist ivuxolimab. This chain links TRBV27 with TRBJ1-2; D gene ambiguous. The clonotype originates from an adult with an advanced solid tumor such as melanoma, head and neck, liver or kidney cancer. CDR3 nucleotide sequence: TGTGCCAGCAGTTTATCTGTCGAAACCCGTGGCTACACCTTC. It yields the protein CASSLSVETRGYTF.